The 6 T cell receptor beta chains given below trace back to one sample, sequenced in a study of T cell repertoires in cytomegalovirus infection. One entry per CDR3 protein results from TCRdb running MiXCR on the reads. This sample yields about 530,000 distinct CDR3 sequences, of which around 27% are seen a single time; 13% belongs to the top ten. Material for sequencing was PBMCs. These receptors all stem from a human donor in good health (CMV status not recorded). Some clones in this sample may be carry-over from other donors' samples.

This rearrangement joins TRBV7-2 to TRBJ2-1; tentative D call: TRBD2 (5 bases). CDR3 length: 14 residues. Trimming cost V 2 bases and J 5 bases, with 10 bases left between them. CDR1 and CDR2 from the germline V gene are SGHTA and FQGNSA. CDR3 in amino acids: CASSLRGFDNEQFF. The CDR3 region has the DNA TGTGCCAGCAGCTTAAGAGGGTTCGACAATGAGCAGTTCTTC.

This clonotype was counted between two and nine times. The chain employs TRBV7-2 and TRBJ1-2; D gene unclear. The CDR3 covers 16 residues. Germline lookup yields CDR1 SGHTA and CDR2 FQGNSA. Trimming stripped 4 bases from V and 3 bases from J, with 18 bases between. CDR3 nucleotide sequence: TGTGCCAGCAGCTCTTCCTTGAACCGGGTACACTATGGCTACACCTTC. Residues: CASSSSLNRVHYGYTF.

The CDR3 sequence is CSARDPGSTDTQYF. Here the CDR3 DNA reads TGCAGTGCTAGAGATCCAGGGTCAACAGATACGCAGTATTTT. The chain couples TRBV20-1 to TRBJ2-3; a weak D match, TRBD1 (5 bases). The V and J ends lost 0 bases and 3 bases respectively, with 10 bases between them. CDR1 and CDR2 from the germline V gene are DFQATT and SNEGSKA (reference sequence). CDR3 size: 14 residues.

The chain recombines TRBV28 with TRBJ2-2; 9 bases are a match to TRBD2. The J segment lost 0 bases and the V segment lost 1 base, leaving 3 bases of the junction unmatched. Looked up from germline, CDR1 is MDHEN and CDR2 is SYDVKM. This CDR3 has 17 amino acids. In nucleotides, the CDR3 is TGTGCCAGCAGTTTATTTGGCGGGAGGGCGAACACCGGGGAGCTGTTTTTT. As protein: CASSLFGGRANTGELFF.

V usage is TRBV6-2 or TRBV6-3 and J usage is TRBJ2-4, with D possibly being TRBD2 (5 bases). This CDR3 has 19 residues. Germline V gene lookup returns CDR1 MNHEY and CDR2 SVGEGT. The V end lost 0 bases, the J end lost 1 base, and 19 bases lay between the germline ends. The CDR3 loop is CASSYSVLMPAAAKNIQYF. The DNA for the CDR3 is TGTGCCAGCAGTTACTCAGTTCTTATGCCAGCGGCTGCCAAAAACATTCAGTACTTC.

This clonotype was counted only a few times. J is TRBJ1-3 and V is TRBV11-2; a possible D gene is TRBD1 (5 bases). Trimming removed 3 bases from V and 0 bases from J, with 12 bases in between. Germline CDR1 reads SGHAT; CDR2 reads FQNNGV. The CDR3 consists of 16 residues. The CDR3 nucleotides are TGTGCCAGCAGCTTCGGGAGGGGTAGCTCTGGAAACACCATATATTTT. This codes for CASSFGRGSSGNTIYF. The variable domain in full, completed from reference TRBV11-2 and TRBJ1-3, reads EAGVAQSPRYKIIEKRQSVAFWCNPISGHATLYWYQQILGQGPKLLIQFQNNGVVDDSQLPKDRFSAERLKGVDSTLKIQPAKLEDSAVYLCASSFGRGSSGNTIYFGEGSWLTVV.